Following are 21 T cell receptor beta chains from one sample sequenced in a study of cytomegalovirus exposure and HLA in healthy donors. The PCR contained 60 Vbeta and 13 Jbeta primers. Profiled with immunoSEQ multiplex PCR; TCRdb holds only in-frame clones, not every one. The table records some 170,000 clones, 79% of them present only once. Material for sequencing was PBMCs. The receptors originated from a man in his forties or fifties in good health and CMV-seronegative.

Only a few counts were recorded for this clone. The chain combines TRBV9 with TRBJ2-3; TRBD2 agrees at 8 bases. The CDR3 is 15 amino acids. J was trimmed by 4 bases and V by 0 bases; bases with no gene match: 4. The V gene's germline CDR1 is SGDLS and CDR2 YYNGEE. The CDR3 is CASSVVGLGADTQYF. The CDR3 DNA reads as TGTGCCAGCAGCGTAGTGGGACTAGGGGCAGATACGCAGTATTTT.

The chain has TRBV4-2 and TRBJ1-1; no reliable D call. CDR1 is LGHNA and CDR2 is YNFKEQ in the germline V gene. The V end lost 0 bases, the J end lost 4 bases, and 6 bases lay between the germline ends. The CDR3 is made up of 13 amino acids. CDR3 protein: CASSQDRGTEAFF. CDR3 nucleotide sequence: TGTGCCAGCAGCCAAGATCGCGGCACTGAAGCTTTCTTT.

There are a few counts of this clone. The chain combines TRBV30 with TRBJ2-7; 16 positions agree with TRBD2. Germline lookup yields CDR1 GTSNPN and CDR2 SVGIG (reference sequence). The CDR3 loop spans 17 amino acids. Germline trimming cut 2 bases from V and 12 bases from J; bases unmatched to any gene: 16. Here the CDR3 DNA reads TGTGCCTGGAGTCCACTCCCTTCGGGACTAGCGGGAGGGCCCCTGTACTTC. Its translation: CAWSPLPSGLAGGPLYF.

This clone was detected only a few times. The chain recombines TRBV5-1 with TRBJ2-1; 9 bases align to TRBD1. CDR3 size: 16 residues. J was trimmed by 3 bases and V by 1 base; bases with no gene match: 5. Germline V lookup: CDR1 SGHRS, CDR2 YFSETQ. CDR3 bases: TGCGCCAGCAGCTTGTTTCGGGGACAGGGCTACAATGAGCAGTTCTTC. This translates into CASSLFRGQGYNEQFF. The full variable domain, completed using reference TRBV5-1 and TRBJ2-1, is KAGVTQTPRYLIKTRGQQVTLSCSPISGHRSVSWYQQTPGQGLQFLFEYFSETQRNKGNFPGRFSGRQFSNSRSEMNVSTLELGDSALYLCASSLFRGQGYNEQFFGPGTRLTVL.

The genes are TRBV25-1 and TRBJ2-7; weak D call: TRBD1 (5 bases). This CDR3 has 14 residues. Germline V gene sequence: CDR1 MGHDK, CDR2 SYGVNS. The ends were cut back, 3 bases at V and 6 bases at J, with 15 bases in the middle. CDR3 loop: CASSDLEGVGEQYF. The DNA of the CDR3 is TGTGCCAGCAGTGATTTGGAAGGGGTCGGCGAGCAGTACTTC.

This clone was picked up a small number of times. The CDR3 region has the DNA TGTGCCTGTTCCCCCGGACAGAATGAAAAACTGTTTTTT. It is translated as CACSPGQNEKLFF. The genes are TRBV30 and TRBJ1-4, with a tentative D call TRBD1 (6 bases). CDR1 is GTSNPN and CDR2 is SVGIG in the germline V gene (reference sequence). The length of the CDR3 is 13 residues. V was clipped by 6 bases and J by 5 bases, with 13 bases between them.

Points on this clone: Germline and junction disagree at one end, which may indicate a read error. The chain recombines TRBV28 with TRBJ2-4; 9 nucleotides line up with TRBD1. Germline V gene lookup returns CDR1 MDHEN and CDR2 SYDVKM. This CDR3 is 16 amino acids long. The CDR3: CASRDRDDLAKNSQYF. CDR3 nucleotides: TGTGCCAGCCGGGACAGGGACGATCTAGCCAAAAACAGTCAGTACTTC.

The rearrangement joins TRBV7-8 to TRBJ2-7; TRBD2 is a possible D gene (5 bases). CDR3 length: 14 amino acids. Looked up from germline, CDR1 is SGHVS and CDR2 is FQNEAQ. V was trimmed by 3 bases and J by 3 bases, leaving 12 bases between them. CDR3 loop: CASSLLVRDYEQYF. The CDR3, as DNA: TGTGCCAGCAGCTTGCTAGTACGGGACTACGAGCAGTACTTC.

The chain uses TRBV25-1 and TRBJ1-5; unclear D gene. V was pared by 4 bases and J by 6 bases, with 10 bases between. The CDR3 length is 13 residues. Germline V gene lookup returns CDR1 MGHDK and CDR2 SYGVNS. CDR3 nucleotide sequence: TGTGCCAGCAGTGCCGAAACTACTCAGCCCCAGCATTTT. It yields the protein CASSAETTQPQHF.

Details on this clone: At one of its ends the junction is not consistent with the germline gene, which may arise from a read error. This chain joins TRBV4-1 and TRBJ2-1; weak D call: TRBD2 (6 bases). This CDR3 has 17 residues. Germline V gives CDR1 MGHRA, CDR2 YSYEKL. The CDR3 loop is CASSQVSLLREVRRVVF. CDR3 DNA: TGCGCCAGCAGCCAAGTGTCCCTACTAAGGGAGGTCAGAAGAGTAGTCTTC.

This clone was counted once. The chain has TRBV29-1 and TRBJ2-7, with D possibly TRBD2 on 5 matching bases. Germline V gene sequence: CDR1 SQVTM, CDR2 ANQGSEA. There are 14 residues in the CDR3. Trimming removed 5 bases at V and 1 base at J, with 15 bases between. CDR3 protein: CSVSSRVGSYEQYF. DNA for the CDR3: TGCAGCGTTAGCTCGAGGGTTGGGTCCTACGAGCAGTACTTC.

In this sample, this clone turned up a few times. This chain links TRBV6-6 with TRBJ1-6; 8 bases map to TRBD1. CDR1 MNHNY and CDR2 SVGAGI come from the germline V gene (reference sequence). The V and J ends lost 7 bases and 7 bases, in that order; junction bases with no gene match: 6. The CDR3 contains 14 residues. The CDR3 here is CASNPGQENSPLHF. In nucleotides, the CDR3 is TGTGCCAGCAACCCGGGACAGGAGAATTCACCCCTCCACTTT.

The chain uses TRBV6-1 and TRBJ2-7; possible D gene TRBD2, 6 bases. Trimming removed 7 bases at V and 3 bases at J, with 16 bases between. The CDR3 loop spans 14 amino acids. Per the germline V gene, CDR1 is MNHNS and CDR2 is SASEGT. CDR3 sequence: CASKGGSENYEQYF. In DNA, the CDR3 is TGTGCCAGCAAGGGAGGTTCAGAAAACTACGAGCAGTACTTC.

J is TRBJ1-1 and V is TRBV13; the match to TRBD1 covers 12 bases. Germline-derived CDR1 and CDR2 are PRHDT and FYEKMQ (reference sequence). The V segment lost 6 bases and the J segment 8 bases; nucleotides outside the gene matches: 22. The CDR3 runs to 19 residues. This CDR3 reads CASSHVGGPGQGARAEAFF. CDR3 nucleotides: TGTGCCAGCAGTCACGTCGGGGGACCGGGACAGGGGGCGCGAGCCGAAGCTTTCTTT. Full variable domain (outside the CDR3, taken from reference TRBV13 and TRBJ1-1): AAGVIQSPRHLIKEKRETATLKCYPIPRHDTVYWYQQGPGQDPQFLISFYEKMQSDKGSIPDRFSAQQFSDYHSELNMSSLELGDSALYFCASSHVGGPGQGARAEAFFGQGTRLTVV.

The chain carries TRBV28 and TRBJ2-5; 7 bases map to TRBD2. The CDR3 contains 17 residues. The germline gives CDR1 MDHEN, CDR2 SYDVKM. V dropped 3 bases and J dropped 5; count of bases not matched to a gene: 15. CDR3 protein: CASSFSVLAGAYETQYF. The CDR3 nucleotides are TGTGCCAGCAGTTTTTCGGTTTTGGCGGGAGCGTATGAGACCCAGTACTTC.

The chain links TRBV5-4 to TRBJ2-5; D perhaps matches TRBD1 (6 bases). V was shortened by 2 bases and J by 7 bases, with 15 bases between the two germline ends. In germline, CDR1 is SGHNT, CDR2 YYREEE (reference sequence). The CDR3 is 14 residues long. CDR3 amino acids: CASSLQGPRGTQYF. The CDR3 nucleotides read TGTGCCAGCAGCTTACAGGGCCCCCGGGGGACCCAGTACTTC.

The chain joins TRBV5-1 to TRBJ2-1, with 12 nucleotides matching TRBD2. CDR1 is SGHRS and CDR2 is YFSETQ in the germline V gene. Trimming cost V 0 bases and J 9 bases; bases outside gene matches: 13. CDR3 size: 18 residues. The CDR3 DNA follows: TGCGCCAGCAGCTTGGTTTCATTTCGGACTAGCGGGATTCGTGAGCAGTTCTTC. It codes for CASSLVSFRTSGIREQFF.

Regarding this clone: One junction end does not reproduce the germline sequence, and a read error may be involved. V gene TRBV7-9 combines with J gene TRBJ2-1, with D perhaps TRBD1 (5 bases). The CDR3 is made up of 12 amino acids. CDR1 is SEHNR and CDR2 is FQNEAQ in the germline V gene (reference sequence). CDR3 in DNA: TGTTCCAGCACCACAGGATACAATGAGCAGTTCTTC. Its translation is CSSTTGYNEQFF.

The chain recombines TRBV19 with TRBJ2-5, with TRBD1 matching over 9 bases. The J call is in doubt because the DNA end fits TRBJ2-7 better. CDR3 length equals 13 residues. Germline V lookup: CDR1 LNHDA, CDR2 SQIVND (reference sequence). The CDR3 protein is CASTPTGGYEQYF. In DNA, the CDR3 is TGTGCCAGTACCCCGACAGGGGGATACGAGCAGTACTTC.

The CDR3 DNA is TGTGCCAGCATCATGGTGTTGGGACAGGGGGATCAGCCCCAGCATTTT. Translating gives CASIMVLGQGDQPQHF. The chain couples TRBV28 to TRBJ1-5, with 11 positions matching TRBD1. Germline CDR1 MDHEN, CDR2 SYDVKM. The trim removed 7 bases at V and 5 bases at J, leaving 10 bases unmatched. The CDR3 consists of 16 residues.

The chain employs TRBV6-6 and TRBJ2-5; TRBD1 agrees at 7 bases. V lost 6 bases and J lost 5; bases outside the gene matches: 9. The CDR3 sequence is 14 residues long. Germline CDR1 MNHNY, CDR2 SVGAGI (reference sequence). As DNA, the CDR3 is TGTGCCAGCAGCCGGGGACAGCTTGCTGAGACCCAGTACTTC. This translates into CASSRGQLAETQYF.